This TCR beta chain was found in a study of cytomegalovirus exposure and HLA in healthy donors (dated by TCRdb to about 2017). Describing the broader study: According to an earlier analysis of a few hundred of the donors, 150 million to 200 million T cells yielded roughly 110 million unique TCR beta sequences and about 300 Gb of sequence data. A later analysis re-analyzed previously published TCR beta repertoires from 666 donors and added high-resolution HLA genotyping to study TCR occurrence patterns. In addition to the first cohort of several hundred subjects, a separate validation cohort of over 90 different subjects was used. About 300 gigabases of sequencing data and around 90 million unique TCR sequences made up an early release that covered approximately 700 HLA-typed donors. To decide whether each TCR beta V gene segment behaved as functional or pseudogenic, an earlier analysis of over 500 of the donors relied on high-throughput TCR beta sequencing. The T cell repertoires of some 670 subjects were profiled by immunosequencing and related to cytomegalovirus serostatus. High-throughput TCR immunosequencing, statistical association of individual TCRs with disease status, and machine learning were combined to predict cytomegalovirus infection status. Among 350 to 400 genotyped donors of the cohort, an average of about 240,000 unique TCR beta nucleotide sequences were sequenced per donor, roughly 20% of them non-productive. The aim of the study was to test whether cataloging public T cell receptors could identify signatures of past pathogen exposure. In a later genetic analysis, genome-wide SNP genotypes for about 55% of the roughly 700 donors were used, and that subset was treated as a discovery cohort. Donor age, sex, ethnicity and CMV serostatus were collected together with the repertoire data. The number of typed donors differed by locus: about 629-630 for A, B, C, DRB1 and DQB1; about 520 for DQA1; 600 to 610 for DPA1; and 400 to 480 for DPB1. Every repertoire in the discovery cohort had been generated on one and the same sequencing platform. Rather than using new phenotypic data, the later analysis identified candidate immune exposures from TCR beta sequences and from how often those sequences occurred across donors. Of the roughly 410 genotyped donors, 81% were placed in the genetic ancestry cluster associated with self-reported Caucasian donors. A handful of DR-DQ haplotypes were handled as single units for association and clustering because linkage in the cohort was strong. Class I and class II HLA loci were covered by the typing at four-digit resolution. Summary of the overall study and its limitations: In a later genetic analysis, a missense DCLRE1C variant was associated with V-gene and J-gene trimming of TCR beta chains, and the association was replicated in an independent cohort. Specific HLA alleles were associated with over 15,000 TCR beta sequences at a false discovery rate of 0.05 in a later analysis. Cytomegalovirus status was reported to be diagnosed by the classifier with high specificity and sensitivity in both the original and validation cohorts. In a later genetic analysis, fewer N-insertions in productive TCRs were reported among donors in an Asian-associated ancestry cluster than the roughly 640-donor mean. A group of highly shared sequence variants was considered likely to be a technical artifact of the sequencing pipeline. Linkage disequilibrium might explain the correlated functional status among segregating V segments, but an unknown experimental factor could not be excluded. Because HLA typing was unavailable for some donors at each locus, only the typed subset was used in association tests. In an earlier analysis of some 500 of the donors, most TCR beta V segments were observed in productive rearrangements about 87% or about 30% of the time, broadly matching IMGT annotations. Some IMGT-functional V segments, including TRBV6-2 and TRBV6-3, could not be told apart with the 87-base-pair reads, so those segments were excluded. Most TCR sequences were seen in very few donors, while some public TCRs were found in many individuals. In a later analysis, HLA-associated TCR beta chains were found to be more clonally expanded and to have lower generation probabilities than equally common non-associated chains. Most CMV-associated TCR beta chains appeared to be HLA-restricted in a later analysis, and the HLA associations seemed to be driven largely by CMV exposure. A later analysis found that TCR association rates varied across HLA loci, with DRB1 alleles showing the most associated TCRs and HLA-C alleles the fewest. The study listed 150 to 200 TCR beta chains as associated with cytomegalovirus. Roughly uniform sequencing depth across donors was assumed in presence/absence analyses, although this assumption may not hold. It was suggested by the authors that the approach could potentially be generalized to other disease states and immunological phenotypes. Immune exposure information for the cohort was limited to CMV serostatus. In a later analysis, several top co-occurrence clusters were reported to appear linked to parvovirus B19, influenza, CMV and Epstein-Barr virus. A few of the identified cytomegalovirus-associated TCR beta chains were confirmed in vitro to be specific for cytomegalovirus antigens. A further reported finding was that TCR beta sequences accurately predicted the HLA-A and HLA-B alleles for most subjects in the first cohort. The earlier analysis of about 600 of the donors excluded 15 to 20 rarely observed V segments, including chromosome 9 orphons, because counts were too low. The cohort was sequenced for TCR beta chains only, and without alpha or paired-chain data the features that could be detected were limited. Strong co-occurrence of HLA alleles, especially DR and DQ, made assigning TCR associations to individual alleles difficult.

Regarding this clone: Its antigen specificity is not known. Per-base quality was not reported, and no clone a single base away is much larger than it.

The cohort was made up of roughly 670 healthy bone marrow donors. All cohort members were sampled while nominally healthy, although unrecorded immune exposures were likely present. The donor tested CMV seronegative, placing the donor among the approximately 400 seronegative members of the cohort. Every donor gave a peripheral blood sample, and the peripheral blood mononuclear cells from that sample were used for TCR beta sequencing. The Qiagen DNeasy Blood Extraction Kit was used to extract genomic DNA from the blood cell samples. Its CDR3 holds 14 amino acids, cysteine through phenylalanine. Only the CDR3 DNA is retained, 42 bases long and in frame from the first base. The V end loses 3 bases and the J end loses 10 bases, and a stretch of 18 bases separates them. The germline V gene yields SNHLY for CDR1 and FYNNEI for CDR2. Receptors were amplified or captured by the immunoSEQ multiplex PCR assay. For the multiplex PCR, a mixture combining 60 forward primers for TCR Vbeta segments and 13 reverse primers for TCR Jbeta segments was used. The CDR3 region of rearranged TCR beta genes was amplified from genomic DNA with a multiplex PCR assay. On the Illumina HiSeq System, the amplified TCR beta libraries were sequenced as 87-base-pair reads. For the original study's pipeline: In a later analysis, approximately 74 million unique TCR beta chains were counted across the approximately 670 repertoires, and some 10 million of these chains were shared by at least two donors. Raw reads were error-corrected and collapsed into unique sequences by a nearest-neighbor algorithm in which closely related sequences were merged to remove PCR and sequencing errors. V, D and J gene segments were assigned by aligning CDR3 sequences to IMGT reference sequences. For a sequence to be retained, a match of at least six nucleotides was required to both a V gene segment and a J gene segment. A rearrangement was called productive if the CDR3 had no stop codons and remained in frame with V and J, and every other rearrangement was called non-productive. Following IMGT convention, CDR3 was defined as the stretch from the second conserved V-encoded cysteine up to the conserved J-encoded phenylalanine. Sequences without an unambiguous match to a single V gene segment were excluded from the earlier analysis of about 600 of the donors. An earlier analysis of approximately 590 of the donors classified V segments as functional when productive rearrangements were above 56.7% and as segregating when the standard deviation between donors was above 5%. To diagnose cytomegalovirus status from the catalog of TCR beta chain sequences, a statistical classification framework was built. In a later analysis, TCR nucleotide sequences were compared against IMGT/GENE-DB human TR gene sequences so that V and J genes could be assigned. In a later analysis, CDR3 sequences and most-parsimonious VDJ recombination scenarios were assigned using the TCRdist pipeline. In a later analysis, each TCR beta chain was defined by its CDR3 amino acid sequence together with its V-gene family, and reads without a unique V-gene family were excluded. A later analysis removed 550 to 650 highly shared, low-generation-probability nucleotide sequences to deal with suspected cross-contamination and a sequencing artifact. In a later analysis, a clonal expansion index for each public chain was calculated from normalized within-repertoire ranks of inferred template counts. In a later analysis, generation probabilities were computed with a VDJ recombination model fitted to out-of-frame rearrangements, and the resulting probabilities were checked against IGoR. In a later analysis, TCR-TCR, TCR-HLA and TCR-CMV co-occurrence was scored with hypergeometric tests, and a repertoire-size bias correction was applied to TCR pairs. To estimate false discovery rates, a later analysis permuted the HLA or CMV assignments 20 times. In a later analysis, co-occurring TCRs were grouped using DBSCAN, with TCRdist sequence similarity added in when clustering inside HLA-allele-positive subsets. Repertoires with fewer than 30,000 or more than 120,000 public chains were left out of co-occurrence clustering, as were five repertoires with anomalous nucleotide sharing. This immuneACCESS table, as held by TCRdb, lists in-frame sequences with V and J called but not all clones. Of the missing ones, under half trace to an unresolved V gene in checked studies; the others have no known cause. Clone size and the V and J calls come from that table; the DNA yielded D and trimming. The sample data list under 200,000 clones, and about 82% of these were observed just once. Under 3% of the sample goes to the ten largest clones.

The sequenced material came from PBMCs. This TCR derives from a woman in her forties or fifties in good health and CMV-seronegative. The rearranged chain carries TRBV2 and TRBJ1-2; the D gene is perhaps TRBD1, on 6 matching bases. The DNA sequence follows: TGTGCCAGCAGTGAGAGTACAGGGACGGTTGTCTACACCTTC. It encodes CASSESTGTVVYTF.